A single sample is the source of the 29 T cell receptor beta chains below, sequenced in a study of OX40 agonist ivuxolimab in advanced cancers. Libraries were prepared by immunoSEQ multiplex PCR; TCRdb keeps only in-frame clonotypes and omits some of them. There are tens of thousands of clones in the sample; 86% occur only once, and about 2.7% lies in the top ten. Specimen: CD4+ or CD8+ T cells sorted from blood, collected in a trial of the OX40 agonist ivuxolimab. The receptors derive from an adult with an advanced solid tumor such as melanoma, head and neck, liver or kidney cancer.

The rearrangement uses TRBV29-1 and TRBJ2-7; 9 bases line up with TRBD2. The CDR3 extends over 17 amino acids. Trimming at V came to 3 bases and at J to 1 base, leaving 13 bases not matched to a gene. Germline assignment: CDR1 SQVTM and CDR2 ANQGSEA. DNA for the CDR3: TGCAGCGTTGAGTCCGCTAGCGGGGCGGGGACATCCTACGAGCAGTACTTC. This translates into CSVESASGAGTSYEQYF.

This clone was observed once. The chain has TRBV27 and TRBJ1-4; D may be TRBD1 (5 bases). The CDR3 contains 15 residues. CDR1 and CDR2 (germline): MNHEY, SMNVEV (reference sequence). V lost 6 bases and J lost 4, with 15 bases in between. This CDR3 is CASRGAWGVNEKLFF. CDR3 sequence (DNA): TGTGCCAGCAGAGGGGCGTGGGGAGTTAATGAAAAACTGTTTTTT.

The sample holds a few counts of this clone. This chain connects TRBV7-9 to TRBJ2-1; D gene uncertain. Germline lookup yields CDR1 SEHNR and CDR2 FQNEAQ (reference sequence). CDR3 size: 18 residues. V lost 1 base and J 2 bases, leaving 18 bases between the germline ends. CDR3: CASSLDRAEFITYNEQFF. CDR3 in DNA: TGTGCCAGCAGCTTAGACAGAGCCGAGTTTATAACCTACAATGAGCAGTTCTTC.

V usage is TRBV28 and J usage is TRBJ1-6; D perhaps matches TRBD1 (5 bases). This CDR3 is 15 amino acids long. From germline, CDR1 is MDHEN and CDR2 SYDVKM. The ends were cut back, 3 bases at V and 10 bases at J, with 16 bases in the middle. The CDR3 sequence is CASSFDEGRISPLHF. The CDR3 DNA sequence: TGTGCCAGCAGTTTTGATGAGGGGAGGATCTCACCCCTCCACTTT.

The CDR3: CASSEARRTSDTQYF. The DNA for the CDR3 is TGTGCCAGCAGTGAAGCACGGAGAACGTCAGATACGCAGTATTTT. The chain employs TRBV6-1 and TRBJ2-3; unclear D gene. The CDR3 runs 15 residues. The ends were cut back, 0 bases at V and 4 bases at J, with 11 bases in the middle. Germline V gene lookup returns CDR1 MNHNS and CDR2 SASEGT.

In this sample, this clone turned up once. The V call is TRBV7-2, the J call TRBJ2-4; D tentatively fits TRBD1 or TRBD2 (7 bases each). The CDR3 is 18 amino acids. V shed 4 bases and J shed 2 bases, with 21 bases lying between them. Germline CDR1 reads SGHTA; CDR2 reads FQGNSA. The CDR3 DNA follows: TGTGCCAGCAGCTCAAAGGTGGGAGGGGGCGAGACCAAAAACATTCAGTACTTC. Its translation: CASSSKVGGGETKNIQYF.

CDR3 amino acids: CASSRRDGELFF. The CDR3 region has the DNA TGTGCCAGCAGTCGGAGGGACGGGGAGCTGTTTTTT. The V and J genes are TRBV6-5 and TRBJ2-2; a possible D gene is TRBD2 (6 bases). This CDR3 region has 12 residues. Per germline, CDR1 MNHEY and CDR2 SVGAGI. Trimming removed 5 bases from V and 7 bases from J, with 8 bases in between.

This chain links TRBV11-2 with TRBJ2-7; D ambiguous. The CDR3 is 13 amino acids. The germline gives CDR1 SGHAT, CDR2 FQNNGV. Trimming pared 6 bases from V and 4 bases from J, leaving 13 bases between. CDR3 in amino acids: CASRLVRIYEQYF. In nucleotides, the CDR3 is TGTGCCAGCAGATTGGTACGCATTTACGAGCAGTACTTC.

The rearrangement joins TRBV9 to TRBJ2-5, with a weak D call TRBD2 (6 bases). Looked up from germline, CDR1 is SGDLS and CDR2 is YYNGEE. The CDR3 runs 14 residues. V lost 4 bases and J 5 bases, leaving 15 bases between the germline ends. For the CDR3, the DNA is TGTGCCAGCAGCAGGATGACTAGTTGGGAGACCCAGTACTTC. Protein product: CASSRMTSWETQYF.

This rearrangement joins TRBV27 to TRBJ1-2, with 7 nucleotides matching TRBD1. The V and J ends lost 4 bases and 1 base, in that order; junction bases with no gene match: 9. The CDR3 consists of 16 residues. CDR1 MNHEY and CDR2 SMNVEV come from the germline V gene (reference sequence). The CDR3 sequence is CASSSNNRGSNYGYTF. CDR3 DNA: TGTGCCAGCAGTTCGAATAACAGGGGTAGTAACTATGGCTACACCTTC.

The genes are TRBV6-1 and TRBJ1-5; D not certain. The CDR3 is 14 residues long. CDR1 is MNHNS and CDR2 is SASEGT in the germline V gene. V lost 1 base to trimming and J lost 9 bases, with 13 bases between them. CDR3 in amino acids: CASSEEGAIPPQHF. The CDR3 coding sequence is TGTGCCAGCAGTGAAGAAGGTGCCATTCCGCCCCAGCATTTT.

The chain couples TRBV11-2 to TRBJ2-7; D is possibly TRBD2 (5 bases). The CDR3 extends over 15 amino acids. V was clipped by 2 bases and J by 6 bases, with 17 bases between them. Per the germline V gene, CDR1 is SGHAT and CDR2 is FQNNGV. This CDR3 reads CASSLNGVRLAEQYF. CDR3 nucleotides: TGTGCCAGCAGCTTAAACGGGGTCCGCCTAGCCGAGCAGTACTTC.

This sequence joins TRBV30 and TRBJ1-6; 7 bases are shared with TRBD1. Germline CDR1 GTSNPN, CDR2 SVGIG (reference sequence). The CDR3 extends over 17 amino acids. The J segment lost 0 bases and the V segment lost 3 bases, leaving 8 bases of the junction unmatched. In DNA, the CDR3 is TGTGCCTGGAGCCTCGGTCGGGACAGCTCCTATAATTCACCCCTCCACTTT. It is translated as CAWSLGRDSSYNSPLHF.

The rearrangement links TRBV2 to TRBJ2-7, with 9 positions matching TRBD1. J gave up 1 base and V 6 bases, and 4 bases lay outside the gene matches. Per germline, CDR1 SNHLY and CDR2 FYNNEI. The CDR3 has 14 amino acids. The DNA for the CDR3 is TGTGCCAGCAGATTCGACAGGGGGTCCTACGAGCAGTACTTC. Translating gives CASRFDRGSYEQYF.

The chain recombines TRBV30 with TRBJ1-3; D gene unclear. V lost 4 bases and J lost 4, with 11 bases in between. Germline CDR1 and CDR2: GTSNPN and SVGIG (reference sequence). This CDR3 contains 13 residues. The CDR3 DNA is TGTGCCTGGACCGCGGGAGGCGGAAACACCATATATTTT. It encodes CAWTAGGGNTIYF.

The chain couples TRBV30 to TRBJ2-5; D is perhaps TRBD1 (5 bases). CDR1 and CDR2 (germline): GTSNPN, SVGIG (reference sequence). The CDR3 sequence is 14 residues long. V was clipped by 4 bases and J by 4 bases, with 16 bases between them. The CDR3 nucleotides read TGTGCCTGGAACGTGGGCAGGGCCTCAGAGACCCAGTACTTC. Its protein product is CAWNVGRASETQYF.

V usage is TRBV9 and J usage is TRBJ1-6; a possible D gene is TRBD1 (5 bases). The CDR3 consists of 16 residues. The V end lost 4 bases, the J end lost 6 bases, and 17 bases lay between the germline ends. Germline V gene data show CDR1 as SGDLS and CDR2 as YYNGEE. The DNA for the CDR3 is TGTGCCAGCAGCCCAGATTCGATGGGGGGTAATTCACCCCTCCACTTT. This gives the protein CASSPDSMGGNSPLHF.

This clone was recorded only once. The J gene is TRBJ1-4, the V gene TRBV28; D might be TRBD1 (5 bases). Trimming stripped 1 base from V and 4 bases from J, with 13 bases between. The CDR3 sequence is 16 residues long. CDR1 MDHEN and CDR2 SYDVKM come from the germline V gene. CDR3 coding DNA: TGTGCCAGCAGTTTATCCTTCGGGGGGAATAATGAAAAACTGTTTTTT. This codes for CASSLSFGGNNEKLFF. Using reference TRBV28 and TRBJ1-4 for the parts outside the CDR3, the full variable domain is DVKVTQSSRYLVKRTGEKVFLECVQDMDHENMFWYRQDPGLGLRLIYFSYDVKMKEKGDIPEGYSVSREKKERFSLILESASTNQTSMYLCASSLSFGGNNEKLFFGSGTQLSVL.

The chain employs TRBV19 and TRBJ2-7; possibly TRBD2 for D (5 bases). This CDR3 comprises 15 residues. The V gene's germline CDR1 is LNHDA and CDR2 SQIVND (reference sequence). The germline V and J ends were trimmed by 6 bases and 2 bases, with 17 bases remaining between them. The CDR3 is CASSLQPRATYEQYF. The CDR3 DNA is TGTGCCAGTAGCCTCCAGCCGAGGGCTACCTACGAGCAGTACTTC.

CDR3 DNA sequence: TGTGCCAGCAGCTTGGAATGGGGGTCCGGGGAGCTGTTTTTT. Encoded protein: CASSLEWGSGELFF. The chain carries TRBV5-8 and TRBJ2-2; TRBD1 or TRBD2 may be the D gene (5 bases each). The CDR3 has 14 amino acids. V dropped 0 bases and J dropped 6 bases, with 9 bases sitting between them. CDR1 and CDR2 from the germline V gene are SGHTS and YDEGEE.

This chain links TRBV19 with TRBJ1-6, with no clear D. Trimming removed 6 bases at V and 9 bases at J, with 12 bases between. Germline V gives CDR1 LNHDA, CDR2 SQIVND (reference sequence). CDR3 length: 13 residues. CDR3 in amino acids: CASRRQISSPLHF. The CDR3 DNA follows: TGTGCCAGTAGGCGGCAGATAAGTTCACCCCTCCACTTT.

The genes are TRBV5-1 and TRBJ1-6; D call uncertain. The germline V gene encodes CDR1 SGHRS and CDR2 YFSETQ. V lost 4 bases and J 10 bases, leaving 18 bases between the germline ends. The CDR3 runs 15 residues. CDR3: CASSPVAIEGSPLHF. CDR3 nucleotides: TGCGCCAGCAGCCCCGTGGCAATAGAAGGCTCACCCCTCCACTTT.

V usage is TRBV4-1 and J usage is TRBJ1-2; tentatively, D is TRBD1 (5 bases). V lost 1 base, J lost 4 bases, and 16 bases lay in between. The CDR3 is 16 residues long. Germline-derived CDR1 and CDR2 are MGHRA and YSYEKL. In DNA form, the CDR3 reads TGCGCCAGCAGCCAAGCCCGGGGCGTGGGGAGCTATGGCTACACCTTC. Translating gives CASSQARGVGSYGYTF.

The gene calls are TRBV27 and TRBJ2-1; no clear D. The V end lost 5 bases, the J end lost 4 bases, and 15 bases lay between the germline ends. The CDR3 has 15 residues. CDR1 MNHEY and CDR2 SMNVEV come from the germline V gene (reference sequence). CDR3 sequence (DNA): TGTGCCAGCAGTCCACTAAACAGCCTGTACAATGAGCAGTTCTTC. Translating it yields CASSPLNSLYNEQFF.

Here the CDR3 DNA reads TGTGCCAGCAGCTTCGACAGGGCGGTGAACACTGAAGCTTTCTTT. It encodes CASSFDRAVNTEAFF. The gene calls are TRBV7-2 and TRBJ1-1; 7 bases align to TRBD1. V lost 3 bases, J lost 0 bases, and 4 bases stayed unmatched. Germline values: CDR1 SGHTA, CDR2 FQGNSA. The CDR3 has 15 amino acids.

This rearrangement joins TRBV28 to TRBJ2-7; D remains unclear. CDR3 size: 17 residues. Trimming pared 5 bases from V and 2 bases from J, leaving 22 bases between. CDR1 and CDR2 from the germline V gene are MDHEN and SYDVKM. The CDR3 coding sequence is TGTGCCAGCAGTCGGCCAGGTCGAGGACCCAACCCCTACGAGCAGTACTTC. It codes for CASSRPGRGPNPYEQYF.

The gene calls are TRBV2 and TRBJ2-1; D remains unclear. CDR1 and CDR2 from the germline V gene are SNHLY and FYNNEI. The CDR3 contains 14 residues. The V end lost 7 bases, the J end lost 3 bases, and 13 bases lay between the germline ends. Here the CDR3 reads CASKHSINYNEQFF. DNA for the CDR3: TGTGCCAGCAAACACAGTATTAACTACAATGAGCAGTTCTTC.

The J gene is TRBJ1-2, the V gene TRBV5-5, with 10 bases matching TRBD1. Germline V gives CDR1 SGHKS, CDR2 YYEKEE (reference sequence). V lost 4 bases to trimming and J lost 1 base; unmatched junction nucleotides: 1. The CDR3 sequence is 14 residues long. CDR3 loop: CASSRDRGNYGYTF. CDR3 bases: TGTGCCAGCAGCCGGGACAGGGGTAACTATGGCTACACCTTC.

The rearrangement links TRBV6-4 to TRBJ1-3, with D perhaps TRBD1 (6 bases). The CDR3 is 17 amino acids. Trimming stripped 2 bases from V and 0 bases from J, with 14 bases between. From germline, CDR1 is MRHNA and CDR2 SNTAGT. CDR3 sequence (DNA): TGTGCCAGCAGTGACCACCGAGGACAGCCCTCTGGAAACACCATATATTTT. It encodes CASSDHRGQPSGNTIYF.